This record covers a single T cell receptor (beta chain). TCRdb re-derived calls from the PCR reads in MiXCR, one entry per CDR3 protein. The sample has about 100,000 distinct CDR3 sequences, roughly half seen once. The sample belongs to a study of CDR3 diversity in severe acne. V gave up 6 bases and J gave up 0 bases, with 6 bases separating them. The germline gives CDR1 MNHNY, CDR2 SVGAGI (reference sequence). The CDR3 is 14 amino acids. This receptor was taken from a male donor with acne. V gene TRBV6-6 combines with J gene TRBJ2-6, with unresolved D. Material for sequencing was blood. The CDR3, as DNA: TGTGCCAGCAGCCGGAACTCTGGGGCCAACGTCCTGACTTTC. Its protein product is CASSRNSGANVLTF.